What follows are 30 T cell receptor beta chains derived from one specimen sequenced in a study of regulatory T cells in long-lasting Graves disease (dated by TCRdb to the early 2020s). Explained via the paper, the time point label denotes: persistent/refractory GD, antithyroid drugs over 5 years with positive TRAb. For both TCR sequencing and RNA sequencing, RNA was extracted from PBMCs in TRIzol. Receptors were amplified or captured by multiplex PCR. Sequencing was performed on an Illumina HiSeq 4000. iRepertoire HTBI primers and Arm-PCR amplification of CDR3 regions were used to construct TCR beta libraries. TCRdb applied fastp at Q25 and MiXCR to the public reads, then kept only in-frame beta chains. One record per CDR3 amino acid sequence lists the most common genes and DNA. The sample data list approximately 350,000 distinct CDR3 sequences, and roughly 20% of these were observed just once. Around a quarter of the sample lies in the top ten.

Specimen: peripheral blood mononuclear cells (PBMCs), collected when the disease was refractory, from a patient treated with antithyroid drugs. These receptor sequences come from a woman in her forties with Graves disease. Donor details come from another sample of the same person, matched by shared clones.

In this sample, this clonotype turned up a few times. This chain connects TRBV7-6 to TRBJ1-3, with 10 bases fitting TRBD1. With 4 bases clipped from V and 0 bases from J, the junction kept 3 bases outside the gene matches. Germline values: CDR1 SGHVS, CDR2 FNYEAQ. The CDR3 runs to 16 residues. The CDR3 here is CASSSGQGSSGNTIYF. The CDR3 DNA follows: TGTGCCAGCAGCTCGGGACAGGGGAGCTCTGGAAACACCATATATTTT. The whole variable domain, remainder taken from reference TRBV7-6 and TRBJ1-3, is GAGVSQSPRYKVTKRGQDVALRCDPISGHVSLYWYRQALGQGPEFLTYFNYEAQQDKSGLPNDRFSAERPEGSISTLTIQRTEQRDSAMYRCASSSGQGSSGNTIYFGEGSWLTVV.

Turning to this clonotype: Germline is not matched at one junction end, which may reflect a read error. V gene TRBV6-1 combines with J gene TRBJ2-6, with a possible D match to TRBD1 (5 bases). The CDR3 is 15 amino acids. The germline gives CDR1 MNHNS, CDR2 SASEGT. CDR3 protein: CASSEGASGANVLTF. CDR3 DNA: TGTGCCAGCAGCGAAGGGGCTTCTGGGGCCAACGTCCTGACTTTC.

The chain has TRBV5-1 and TRBJ2-2; D gene unclear. From germline, CDR1 is SGHRS and CDR2 YFSETQ. The CDR3 is made up of 11 amino acids. Between the trimmed V and J ends, which lost 5 bases and 7 bases, there was a span of 6 bases. This chain's CDR3 is CASRKGGELFF. The CDR3, as DNA: TGCGCCAGCAGAAAGGGCGGGGAGCTGTTTTTT.

This clonotype was found many times. The CDR3 nucleotides read TGTGCCATCGGAGAATATACTAACTACGAGCAGTACTTC. This gives the protein CAIGEYTNYEQYF. The chain carries TRBV10-3 and TRBJ2-7, with no clear D. There are 13 residues in the CDR3. Germline CDR1 and CDR2: ENHRY and SYGVKD. V gave up 8 bases and J gave up 3 bases, with 14 bases separating them.

The sample holds many counts of this clonotype. The CDR3 nucleotides read TGTGCCAGCAGTTTTCGGACAGGGCCTGAAGCTTTCTTT. This gives the protein CASSFRTGPEAFF. V gene TRBV28 combines with J gene TRBJ1-1, with 8 bases fitting TRBD1. CDR3 length: 13 residues. The germline V gene has CDR1 MDHEN and CDR2 SYDVKM. V lost 3 bases and J lost 6; bases outside the gene matches: 3. The complete variable domain, with remaining parts taken from reference TRBV28 and TRBJ1-1, reads DVKVTQSSRYLVKRTGEKVFLECVQDMDHENMFWYRQDPGLGLRLIYFSYDVKMKEKGDIPEGYSVSREKKERFSLILESASTNQTSMYLCASSFRTGPEAFFGQGTRLTVV.

This chain links TRBV27 with TRBJ2-7, with D unresolved. The germline CDR1 and CDR2 sequences are MNHEY and SMNVEV (reference sequence). Trimming left V 3 bases short and J 12 bases short, with 15 bases between. The CDR3 runs 12 residues. The CDR3: CASSFGSRYLYF. CDR3 sequence (DNA): TGTGCCAGCAGTTTCGGCTCGCGGTACCTGTACTTC.

This clonotype occurred a few times. The chain links TRBV19 to TRBJ2-2; D is undetermined. This CDR3 is 15 amino acids long. The V and J ends lost 1 base and 4 bases respectively, with 10 bases between them. Per the germline V gene, CDR1 is LNHDA and CDR2 is SQIVND (reference sequence). Here the CDR3 DNA reads TGTGCCAGTAGTATAGTTAAGGGAAGCACCGGGGAGCTGTTTTTT. Amino acids: CASSIVKGSTGELFF.

This clonotype has at least ten counts. This chain uses TRBV28 with TRBJ2-5, with D possibly being TRBD2 (5 bases). CDR3 length equals 12 residues. Germline CDR1 is MDHEN and CDR2 is SYDVKM. V was pared by 6 bases and J by 4 bases, with 9 bases between. CDR3 DNA sequence: TGTGCCAGCAGGGACTTGGGAGAGACCCAGTACTTC. Translation gives CASRDLGETQYF.

Ten or more counts support this clonotype. V is TRBV5-1 and J is TRBJ2-7; D gene uncertain. This CDR3 contains 14 residues. CDR1 and CDR2 from the germline V gene are SGHRS and YFSETQ. Trimming shortened V by 4 bases and J by 3 bases, and 14 bases separated the two germline ends. The CDR3, as DNA: TGCGCCAGCAGCCCCCGAGGTGAAGGCTACGAGCAGTACTTC. Amino acid sequence: CASSPRGEGYEQYF.

This clonotype was counted many times. The chain uses TRBV28 and TRBJ1-1; possible D gene TRBD1, 5 bases. Trimming removed 10 bases from V and 0 bases from J, with 15 bases in between. The CDR3 length is 14 residues. Germline CDR1 MDHEN, CDR2 SYDVKM. The CDR3 DNA sequence: TGTGCCATCCTCGGACACTTCATGAACACTGAAGCTTTCTTT. Translation gives CAILGHFMNTEAFF.

This clonotype was seen repeatedly, ten times or more. The chain recombines TRBV28 with TRBJ2-5; 7 bases match TRBD2. CDR1 is MDHEN, CDR2 SYDVKM, per germline. CDR3 length equals 15 residues. The J segment lost 0 bases and the V segment lost 1 base, leaving 2 bases of the junction unmatched. This chain's CDR3 is CASSLLRGDQETQYF. The CDR3 region has the DNA TGTGCCAGCAGTTTATTACGGGGGGACCAAGAGACCCAGTACTTC.

This chain connects TRBV5-6 to TRBJ2-2; 9 bases fit TRBD1. The CDR3 covers 14 residues. Germline V gene lookup returns CDR1 SGHDT and CDR2 YYEEEE. J gave up 4 bases and V 4 bases, and 2 bases lay outside the gene matches. The DNA of the CDR3 is TGTGCCAGCAGCCAGGGACAGGGCACCGGGGAGCTGTTTTTT. This encodes CASSQGQGTGELFF.

This clonotype was counted ten times or more. CDR3 coding DNA: TGTGCCGGCGGACACATGAACACTGAAGCTTTCTTT. Translation: CAGGHMNTEAFF. The chain employs TRBV30 and TRBJ1-1; TRBD1 is a possible D gene (5 bases). CDR3 size: 12 residues. V was shortened by 8 bases and J by 0 bases, with 10 bases between the two germline ends. Germline V CDR1 and CDR2: GTSNPN, SVGIG (reference sequence).

This clonotype has just a few counts. The chain is built from TRBV5-1 and TRBJ2-2, with D perhaps given as TRBD1 or TRBD2 (5 bases each). V was clipped by 0 bases and J by 5 bases, with 8 bases between them. Germline V gene sequence: CDR1 SGHRS, CDR2 YFSETQ. CDR3 size: 14 residues. The DNA of the CDR3 is TGCGCCAGCAGCTTGGGAGGGGTGACCGGGGAGCTGTTTTTT. Translating gives CASSLGGVTGELFF.

In this sample, this clonotype turned up many times. The J gene is TRBJ2-2, the V gene TRBV12-3 or TRBV12-4, with a possible D match to TRBD2 (6 bases). The V end lost 6 bases, the J end lost 8 bases, and 16 bases lay between the germline ends. This CDR3 has 14 amino acids. The CDR3 protein is CASRLSRDMGELFF. CDR3 nucleotides: TGTGCCAGCAGACTTTCGCGGGATATGGGGGAGCTGTTTTTT.

This clonotype was detected many times. J is TRBJ2-7 and V is TRBV6-1; 10 nucleotides agree with TRBD2. This CDR3 is built from 14 residues. Germline trimming cut 6 bases from V and 5 bases from J; bases unmatched to any gene: 7. Germline V gene lookup returns CDR1 MNHNS and CDR2 SASEGT. In DNA form, the CDR3 reads TGTGCCAGCAGACCCAGCGGGAGGGTCCACGAGCAGTACTTC. Its protein product is CASRPSGRVHEQYF.

The gene calls are TRBV5-1 and TRBJ2-3, with 8 bases matching TRBD2. The junction had 19 bases not matched to a gene; V was cut back by 2 bases and J by 2 bases. This CDR3 comprises 20 residues. The germline V gene has CDR1 SGHRS and CDR2 YFSETQ. As DNA, the CDR3 is TGCGCCAGCAGCTTCCCTGGGACTAACGGGAGGGCCCCAAACACAGATACGCAGTATTTT. It specifies CASSFPGTNGRAPNTDTQYF.

This clonotype was seen a few times. The chain employs TRBV27 and TRBJ2-7, with D tentatively TRBD1 or TRBD2 (5 bases each). CDR1 and CDR2 from the germline V gene are MNHEY and SMNVEV (reference sequence). The V gene lost 0 bases and the J gene lost 1 base, with 19 bases spanning the gap. CDR3 length: 18 residues. As DNA, the CDR3 is TGTGCCAGCAGTTTATCCCCTGGGGGATCATTATTTTCCTACGAGCAGTACTTC. The encoded protein is CASSLSPGGSLFSYEQYF.

This clonotype was detected a few times. V gene TRBV20-1 combines with J gene TRBJ1-1; TRBD1 matches 11 bases. This CDR3 comprises 14 residues. Trimming took 3 bases from V and 4 from J; bases not matched to a gene: 4. The germline gives CDR1 DFQATT, CDR2 SNEGSKA (reference sequence). The CDR3 nucleotides read TGCAGTGCTAGGCGAGGACAGGGGGCCACTGAAGCTTTCTTT. Its protein product is CSARRGQGATEAFF.

The sample holds many counts of this clonotype. The chain has TRBV2 and TRBJ1-2, with 10 bases matching TRBD1. Per the germline V gene, CDR1 is SNHLY and CDR2 is FYNNEI. There are 14 residues in the CDR3. V lost 4 bases to trimming and J lost 7 bases; unmatched junction nucleotides: 6. For the CDR3, the DNA is TGTGCCAGCAGTGCGGGGACAGGGGTTGTTGGCTACACCTTC. Amino acid sequence: CASSAGTGVVGYTF.

This clonotype has more than one count but fewer than ten. The V gene is TRBV6-2 or TRBV6-3, the J gene TRBJ1-5; D unclear. CDR3 length: 14 residues. V shed 0 bases and J shed 6 bases, with 9 bases lying between them. Germline V CDR1 and CDR2: MNHEY, SVGEGT. The CDR3, as DNA: TGTGCCAGCAGTTACTCGCAGTCGAGTCAGCCCCAGCATTTT. It yields the protein CASSYSQSSQPQHF.

This clonotype was seen at least ten times. The chain employs TRBV6-1 and TRBJ2-7, with TRBD2 identical over 14 bases. Germline V lookup: CDR1 MNHNS, CDR2 SASEGT. This CDR3 spans 15 amino acids. The V and J ends lost 10 bases and 4 bases, in that order; junction bases with no gene match: 9. Written as DNA, the CDR3 is TGTGCCATCCAGACTAGCGGGAGGGCCAAATACGAGCAGTACTTC. Amino acid sequence: CAIQTSGRAKYEQYF.

There are many counts of this clonotype. CDR3 amino acids: CASSVRQAYEQYF. The DNA for the CDR3 is TGTGCCAGCAGTGTACGGCAGGCCTACGAGCAGTACTTC. The chain combines TRBV2 with TRBJ2-7; no firm D call. Trimming pared 4 bases from V and 2 bases from J, leaving 9 bases between. There are 13 residues in the CDR3. Germline CDR1 and CDR2: SNHLY and FYNNEI.

This clonotype has a handful of counts. This chain links TRBV10-2 with TRBJ2-7, with 7 bases that match TRBD1. The trim removed 3 bases at V and 3 bases at J, leaving 2 bases unmatched. The CDR3 loop spans 13 amino acids. Germline V lookup: CDR1 WSHSY, CDR2 SAAADI. The CDR3 region is CASSEGGHYEQYF. The CDR3 DNA reads TGCGCCAGCAGTGAAGGGGGCCACTACGAGCAGTACTTC.

This clonotype was seen at least ten times. The V gene is TRBV2, the J gene TRBJ2-7; 10 bases agree with TRBD2. There are 13 residues in the CDR3. Unmatched junction bases numbered 7, after V lost 11 bases and J lost 3 bases. Germline CDR1 is SNHLY and CDR2 is FYNNEI. The CDR3 DNA sequence: TGTGCCCCGAGGGCTAGCGGGAGCTACGAGCAGTACTTC. Its protein product is CAPRASGSYEQYF. The whole variable domain, remainder taken from reference TRBV2 and TRBJ2-7, is EPEVTQTPSHQVTQMGQEVILRCVPISNHLYFYWYRQILGQKVEFLVSFYNNEISEKSEIFDDQFSVERPDGSNFTLKIRSTKLEDSAMYFCAPRASGSYEQYFGPGTRLTVT.

The sample holds many counts of this clonotype. The genes are TRBV20-1 and TRBJ2-5, with TRBD1 identical over 7 bases. The CDR3 is made up of 11 amino acids. Trimming removed 8 bases from V and 2 bases from J; junction bases left unmatched: 2. Per germline, CDR1 DFQATT and CDR2 SNEGSKA (reference sequence). As DNA, the CDR3 is TGCAGTCCACAGGGGCAAGAGACCCAGTACTTC. Translated, it gives CSPQGQETQYF.

The chain recombines TRBV10-3 with TRBJ2-5; TRBD2 agrees at 13 bases. CDR3 length equals 15 residues. CDR1 and CDR2 (germline): ENHRY, SYGVKD. Trimming took 10 bases from V and 0 from J; bases not matched to a gene: 5. CDR3 amino acids: CATGTSGTYQETQYF. For the CDR3, the DNA is TGTGCCACTGGGACTAGCGGGACGTACCAAGAGACCCAGTACTTC.

This clonotype was detected ten times or more. CDR3 nucleotides: TGTGCCAGCAGTGCACGGCTAGCGGGAGGGTACGAGCAGTACTTC. Translating it yields CASSARLAGGYEQYF. V gene TRBV2 combines with J gene TRBJ2-7; 12 bases are a match to TRBD2. This CDR3 has 15 amino acids. V lost 4 bases, J lost 4 bases, and 5 bases stayed unmatched. Looked up from germline, CDR1 is SNHLY and CDR2 is FYNNEI.

In its sample, this clonotype was seen many times. This chain uses TRBV29-1 with TRBJ2-2, with a possible D match to TRBD1 (5 bases). Trimming stripped 3 bases from V and 3 bases from J, with 5 bases between. Germline assignment: CDR1 SQVTM and CDR2 ANQGSEA. The CDR3 is 12 amino acids. CDR3 DNA: TGCAGCGTTGACAGGGACACCGGGGAGCTGTTTTTT. Amino acid sequence: CSVDRDTGELFF.

The sample holds many counts of this clonotype. The rearrangement joins TRBV7-6 to TRBJ1-5; D ambiguous. V was trimmed by 0 bases and J by 1 base, leaving 4 bases between them. The germline V gene has CDR1 SGHVS and CDR2 FNYEAQ. The CDR3 spans 14 residues. The CDR3 DNA is TGTGCCAGCAGCTTAGCAGGCAGCAATCAGCCCCAGCATTTT. Translating it yields CASSLAGSNQPQHF.